The 2 T cell receptor beta chains below come from one sample, sequenced in a study of lymphopenia after photon versus proton radiotherapy. The assay was immunoSEQ multiplex PCR, and TCRdb's table has in-frame clones only and misses some. The data hold roughly 57,000 clones, with about 86% observed a single time. Sample: peripheral blood, taken from a patient treated with photon-based radiotherapy. The receptors were sampled from a man between 50 and 59 years old with gastric cancer.

J is TRBJ1-2 and V is TRBV4-1, with 9 bases matching TRBD1. V lost 1 base to trimming and J lost 7 bases; unmatched junction nucleotides: 4. The CDR3 is made up of 14 amino acids. Germline V gene sequence: CDR1 MGHRA, CDR2 YSYEKL. The CDR3 sequence: CASSQGTGVGGYTF. The CDR3 bases are TGCGCCAGCAGCCAAGGGACAGGGGTCGGTGGCTACACCTTC.

The gene calls are TRBV19 and TRBJ2-2; the match to TRBD2 covers 7 bases. V was pared by 9 bases and J by 0 bases, with 10 bases of the junction left unmatched. The CDR3 spans 16 residues. The V gene's germline CDR1 is LNHDA and CDR2 SQIVND (reference sequence). CDR3 loop: CASSRGYSTNTGELFF. In DNA, the CDR3 is TGTGCCAGCTCGCGGGGGTACAGTACGAACACCGGGGAGCTGTTTTTT.